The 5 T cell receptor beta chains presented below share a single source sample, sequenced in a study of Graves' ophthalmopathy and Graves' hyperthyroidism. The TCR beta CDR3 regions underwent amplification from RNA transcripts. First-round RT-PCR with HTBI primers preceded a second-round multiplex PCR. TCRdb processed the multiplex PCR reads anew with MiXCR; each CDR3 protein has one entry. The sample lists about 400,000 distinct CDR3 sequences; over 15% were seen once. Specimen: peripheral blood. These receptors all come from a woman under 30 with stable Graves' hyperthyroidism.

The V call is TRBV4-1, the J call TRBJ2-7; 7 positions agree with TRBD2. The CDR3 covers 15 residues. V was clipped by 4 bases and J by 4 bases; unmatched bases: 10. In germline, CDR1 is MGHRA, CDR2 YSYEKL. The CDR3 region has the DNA TGCGCCAGCAGCCCCTCCGGGGGGAGAGGGTACGAGCAGTACTTC. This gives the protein CASSPSGGRGYEQYF.

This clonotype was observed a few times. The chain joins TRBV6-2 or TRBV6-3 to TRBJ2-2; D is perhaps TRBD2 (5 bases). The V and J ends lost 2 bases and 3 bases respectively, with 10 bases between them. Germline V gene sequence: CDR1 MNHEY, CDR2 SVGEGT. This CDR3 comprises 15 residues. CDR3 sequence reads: CASSYADGDTGELFF. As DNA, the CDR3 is TGTGCCAGCAGTTACGCAGACGGGGACACCGGGGAGCTGTTTTTT.

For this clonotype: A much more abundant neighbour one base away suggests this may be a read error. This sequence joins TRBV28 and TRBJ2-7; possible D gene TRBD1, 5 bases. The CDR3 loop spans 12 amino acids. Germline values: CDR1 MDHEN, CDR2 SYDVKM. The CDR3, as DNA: TGTTCCAGCAGTCTTGACAGCAACGAGCAGTACTTC. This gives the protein CSSSLDSNEQYF.

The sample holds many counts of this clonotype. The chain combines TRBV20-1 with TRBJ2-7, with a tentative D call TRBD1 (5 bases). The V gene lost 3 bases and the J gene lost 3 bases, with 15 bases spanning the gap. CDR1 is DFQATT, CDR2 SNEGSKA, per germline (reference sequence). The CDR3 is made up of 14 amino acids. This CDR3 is CSASGKKGLYEQYF. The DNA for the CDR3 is TGCAGTGCTAGTGGCAAGAAGGGGCTCTACGAGCAGTACTTC.

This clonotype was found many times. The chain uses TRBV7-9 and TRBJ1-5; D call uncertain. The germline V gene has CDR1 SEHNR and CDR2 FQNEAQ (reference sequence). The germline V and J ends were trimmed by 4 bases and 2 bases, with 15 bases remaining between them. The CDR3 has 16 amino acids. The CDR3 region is CASSSSDQVGNQPQHF. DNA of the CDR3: TGTGCCAGCAGCTCCTCCGATCAGGTGGGCAATCAGCCCCAGCATTTT. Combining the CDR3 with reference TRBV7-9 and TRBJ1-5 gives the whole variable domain DTGVSQNPRHKITKRGQNVTFRCDPISEHNRLYWYRQTLGQGPEFLTYFQNEAQLEKSRLLSDRFSAERPKGSFSTLEIQRTEQGDSAMYLCASSSSDQVGNQPQHFGDGTRLSIL.